The 18 T cell receptor beta chains given below trace back to one sample, sequenced in a study of CD8 T cells in Susac syndrome. After extraction with the RNeasy kit, roughly 0.5 to 1 ug of the RNA was reverse transcribed using random hexamers. TCRdb processed the immunoSEQ multiplex PCR reads anew with MiXCR; each CDR3 protein has one entry. This table has hundreds of thousands of distinct CDR3 sequences, 92% appearing once. Material: CD8+ T cells from PBMCs. These TCRs come from a human donor with multiple sclerosis.

The chain links TRBV20-1 to TRBJ1-5, with D perhaps matching TRBD1 (5 bases). The CDR3 covers 14 residues. Trimming cost V 6 bases and J 9 bases, with 21 bases left between them. Germline CDR1 and CDR2: DFQATT and SNEGSKA (reference sequence). DNA for the CDR3: TGCAGTGCCGGTGAGGAAGGGACGGCGTGGCCCCAGCATTTT. Translated, it gives CSAGEEGTAWPQHF.

V and J are TRBV5-6 and TRBJ1-2, with a possible D match to TRBD1 (6 bases). V lost 5 bases and J 9 bases, leaving 17 bases between the germline ends. Germline lookup yields CDR1 SGHDT and CDR2 YYEEEE. CDR3 size: 13 residues. The DNA of the CDR3 is TGTGCCAGCAGTTACCGGGACACCCCCAGCTACACCTTC. Translated, it gives CASSYRDTPSYTF.

This clonotype was found once. For the CDR3, the DNA is TGTGCCAGCAGCTTAGGATCTAGGGGAAACAGGAACACTGAAGCTTTCTTT. Translation: CASSLGSRGNRNTEAFF. V gene TRBV13 combines with J gene TRBJ1-1; D is perhaps TRBD1 (5 bases). Trimming removed 0 bases at V and 1 base at J, with 15 bases between. Germline CDR1 is PRHDT and CDR2 is FYEKMQ (reference sequence). The CDR3 sequence is 17 residues long.

The V gene is TRBV5-1, the J gene TRBJ2-3; TRBD1 might be the D (5 bases). The CDR3 contains 16 residues. V lost 0 bases and J 1 base, leaving 12 bases between the germline ends. Germline CDR1 and CDR2: SGHRS and YFSETQ. In DNA form, the CDR3 reads TGCGCCAGCAGCTTGGAAGTGACAGTTGGCACAGATACGCAGTATTTT. It encodes CASSLEVTVGTDTQYF.

This sequence joins TRBV20-1 and TRBJ1-1; D might be TRBD1 (6 bases). This CDR3 is 10 amino acids long. The V end was cut by 4 bases, the J end by 7 bases, with 7 bases between. Germline V CDR1 and CDR2: DFQATT, SNEGSKA (reference sequence). Written as DNA, the CDR3 is TGCAGTGCTACACAGGGTGAAGCTTTCTTT. It codes for CSATQGEAFF.

A single count supports this clonotype. The V call is TRBV9, the J call TRBJ2-5, with D unresolved. CDR3 length: 14 amino acids. The germline V gene encodes CDR1 SGDLS and CDR2 YYNGEE. Trimming stripped 2 bases from V and 3 bases from J, with 11 bases between. CDR3: CASSVRYFEETQYF. Written as DNA, the CDR3 is TGTGCCAGCAGCGTCAGATACTTCGAAGAGACCCAGTACTTC. Full variable domain (outside the CDR3, taken from reference TRBV9 and TRBJ2-5): DSGVTQTPKHLITATGQRVTLRCSPRSGDLSVYWYQQSLDQGLQFLIQYYNGEERAKGNILERFSAQQFPDLHSELNLSSLELGDSALYFCASSVRYFEETQYFGPGTRLLVL.

This chain uses TRBV19 with TRBJ2-2; D not resolved. This CDR3 is built from 14 residues. Germline CDR1 is LNHDA and CDR2 is SQIVND (reference sequence). Trimming left V 3 bases short and J 0 bases short, with 5 bases between. CDR3 coding DNA: TGTGCCAGTAGTATCAGACCGAACACCGGGGAGCTGTTTTTT. Translating gives CASSIRPNTGELFF.

The chain employs TRBV7-6 and TRBJ2-3; 8 bases fit TRBD2. Trimming removed 5 bases from V and 4 bases from J; junction bases left unmatched: 14. The CDR3 covers 17 residues. Per the germline V gene, CDR1 is SGHVS and CDR2 is FNYEAQ. DNA for the CDR3: TGTGCCAGCAGCCCAGAAGCTCTGGCGGGAGGCGCAGATACGCAGTATTTT. Its translation is CASSPEALAGGADTQYF.

This chain links TRBV9 with TRBJ2-1, with D hard to call. The CDR3 spans 13 residues. V was pared by 2 bases and J by 4 bases, with 7 bases between. The germline V gene encodes CDR1 SGDLS and CDR2 YYNGEE. Written as DNA, the CDR3 is TGTGCCAGCAGCGTTGGGGATTACAATGAGCAGTTCTTC. Its translation is CASSVGDYNEQFF.

The rearrangement uses TRBV6-2 or TRBV6-3 and TRBJ2-1; the match to TRBD2 covers 8 bases. CDR1 and CDR2 (germline): MNHEY, SVGEGT. The V gene end was trimmed by 2 bases and the J gene end by 3 bases; junction bases not matched to a gene: 3. This CDR3 comprises 15 residues. The CDR3: CASSYRGGIYNEQFF. CDR3 bases: TGTGCCAGCAGTTACCGGGGGGGTATCTACAATGAGCAGTTCTTC.

The chain employs TRBV2 and TRBJ1-4, with 9 positions matching TRBD1. Germline values: CDR1 SNHLY, CDR2 FYNNEI. The CDR3 is made up of 15 amino acids. Trimming took 10 bases from V and 7 from J; bases not matched to a gene: 13. This chain's CDR3 is CATLPPGQGGEKLFF. CDR3 sequence (DNA): TGTGCCACCTTACCCCCGGGACAGGGAGGTGAAAAACTGTTTTTT.

The rearrangement joins TRBV7-9 to TRBJ2-3; D assignment may be TRBD1 or TRBD2 (5 bases each). CDR1 is SEHNR, CDR2 FQNEAQ, per germline (reference sequence). V shed 6 bases and J shed 6 bases, with 16 bases lying between them. This CDR3 contains 14 residues. In nucleotides, the CDR3 is TGTGCCAGCAGGCCCCCGGCCAGGGAGGATACGCAGTATTTT. Translating it yields CASRPPAREDTQYF.

This clonotype was counted a single time. V gene TRBV12-5 combines with J gene TRBJ2-7; no firm D call. CDR3 length: 11 residues. The V gene lost 6 bases and the J gene lost 3 bases, with 6 bases spanning the gap. Germline loops: CDR1 LGHNT, CDR2 FRNRAP. The CDR3 reads CASGPNYEQYF. In nucleotides, the CDR3 is TGTGCTAGTGGCCCTAACTACGAGCAGTACTTC.

This chain uses TRBV15 with TRBJ1-5, with D possibly TRBD1 on 5 matching bases. The CDR3 spans 15 residues. The germline V and J ends were trimmed by 1 base and 7 bases, with 14 bases remaining between them. The germline gives CDR1 LNHNV, CDR2 YYDKDF (reference sequence). CDR3 coding DNA: TGTGCCACCAGCAGAGCCCCAGGGTCGGAGCAGCCCCAGCATTTT. Protein sequence: CATSRAPGSEQPQHF.

The V call is TRBV14, the J call TRBJ1-1; D might be TRBD1 (5 bases). Germline V gene sequence: CDR1 SGHDN, CDR2 FVKESK. The length of the CDR3 is 15 residues. The ends were cut back, 0 bases at V and 1 base at J, with 9 bases in the middle. CDR3 DNA sequence: TGTGCCAGCAGCCAAGAAATCGGGGGGAACACTGAAGCTTTCTTT. It translates to CASSQEIGGNTEAFF.

The rearrangement links TRBV7-9 to TRBJ2-1; D unresolved. V lost 3 bases and J lost 9, with 15 bases in between. Germline CDR1 and CDR2: SEHNR and FQNEAQ (reference sequence). This CDR3 is built from 14 residues. As DNA, the CDR3 is TGTGCCAGCAGCTTTGTATTGAGCGACGGTGAGCAGTTCTTC. Translated: CASSFVLSDGEQFF.

The rearrangement uses TRBV6-2 or TRBV6-3 and TRBJ2-1; 14 bases map to TRBD2. Germline V gene data show CDR1 as MNHEY and CDR2 as SVGEGT. The CDR3 length is 18 residues. The ends lost 2 bases at V and 2 bases at J; junction bases unmatched: 5. As DNA, the CDR3 is TGTGCCAGCAGTTACGGGGGACTAGCGGGAGAGACCTACAATGAGCAGTTCTTC. Translation gives CASSYGGLAGETYNEQFF.

The chain uses TRBV6-5 and TRBJ2-7, with a tentative D call TRBD2 (6 bases). Germline V lookup: CDR1 MNHEY, CDR2 SVGAGI. V dropped 6 bases and J dropped 5 bases, with 17 bases sitting between them. This CDR3 comprises 14 residues. For the CDR3, the DNA is TGTGCCAGCAGCCAAGGGCGGGGCCGGGACGAGCAGTACTTC. Protein sequence: CASSQGRGRDEQYF.